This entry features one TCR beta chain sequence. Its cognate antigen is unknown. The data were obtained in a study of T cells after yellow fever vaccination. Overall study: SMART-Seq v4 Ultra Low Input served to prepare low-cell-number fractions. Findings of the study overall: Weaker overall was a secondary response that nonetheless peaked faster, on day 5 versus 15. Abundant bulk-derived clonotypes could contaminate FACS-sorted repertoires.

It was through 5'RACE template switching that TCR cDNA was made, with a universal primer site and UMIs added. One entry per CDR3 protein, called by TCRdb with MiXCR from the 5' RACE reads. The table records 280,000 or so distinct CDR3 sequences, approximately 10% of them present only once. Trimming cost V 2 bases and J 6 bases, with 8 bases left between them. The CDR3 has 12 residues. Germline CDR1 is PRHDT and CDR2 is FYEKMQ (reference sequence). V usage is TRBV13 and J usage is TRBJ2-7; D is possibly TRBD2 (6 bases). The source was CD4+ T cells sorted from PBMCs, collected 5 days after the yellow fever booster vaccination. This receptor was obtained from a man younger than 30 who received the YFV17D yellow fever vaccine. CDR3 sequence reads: CASSLTRGEQYV. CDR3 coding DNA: TGTGCCAGCAGCTTAACGCGGGGCGAGCAGTACGTC.